This record covers a single T cell receptor (beta chain). This may stem from a read error, because a much larger clone lies one nucleotide away. The data belong to a study of tumor-infiltrating lymphocytes in primary liver carcinoma. Overall study context: The study reported T1-T3 N0M0 tumors spanning 4.2 to 10 cm.

Unsorted whole blood yielded the blood RNA, and germline DNA was also extracted. The researchers drew roughly 3.8 milliliters of peripheral blood before surgery. V shed 1 base and J shed 0 bases, with 9 bases lying between them. This CDR3 is 15 amino acids long. CDR1 MNHNS and CDR2 SASEGT come from the germline V gene. Researchers generated TCR beta cDNA from about 0.5 ug of total RNA, relying on a constant-region primer. Each TCR beta library was derived from three nested multiplex PCR rounds that employed slightly modified ARM-PCR. TRBV1-TRBV30 forward primers and a C-beta reverse primer were used in the first two PCR rounds, which each ran for 9 to 10 cycles. Each CDR3 protein gets one entry after TCRdb re-called the multiplex PCR reads with MiXCR. The sample lists about 310,000 distinct CDR3 sequences; about 62% were seen once.

Sequenced sample: peripheral blood. The gene calls are TRBV6-1 and TRBJ2-5; D unresolved. This receptor was obtained from a middle-aged man with primary liver carcinoma and hepatitis B virus infection. The CDR3 bases are TGTGCCAGCAGTGAAGGGGTCATCCACCAAGAGACCCAGTACTTC. Its protein is CASSEGVIHQETQYF.